The 21 T cell receptor beta chains below come from one sample, sequenced in a study of cytomegalovirus exposure and HLA in healthy donors. PCR used 60 Vbeta primers and 13 Jbeta primers. The table came from immunoSEQ multiplex PCR; TCRdb's copy has only in-frame clones and leaves some out. Of 200,000 or so clones in the sample, about 83% are singletons; the top ten hold 1.1% to 1.5%. Sequenced material: PBMCs. These TCRs come from a girl aged 10 to 17 in good health and CMV-seronegative.

The gene calls are TRBV30 and TRBJ1-5; D gene ambiguous. V lost 0 bases to trimming and J lost 7 bases, with 10 bases between them. This CDR3 has 13 amino acids. The germline gives CDR1 GTSNPN, CDR2 SVGIG (reference sequence). DNA for the CDR3: TGTGCCTGGAGTGTAGACGGGAGGCAGCCCCAGCATTTT. It encodes CAWSVDGRQPQHF.

The V and J genes are TRBV5-4 and TRBJ1-4; 9 nucleotides agree with TRBD1. Germline values: CDR1 SGHNT, CDR2 YYREEE (reference sequence). CDR3 size: 18 residues. The trim removed 4 bases at V and 0 bases at J, leaving 10 bases unmatched. The CDR3 DNA reads TGTGCCAGCAGCCCGAACAGGGGGCTGGATCCAACTAATGAAAAACTGTTTTTT. This encodes CASSPNRGLDPTNEKLFF.

V is TRBV5-1 and J is TRBJ1-1, with 9 bases fitting TRBD1. This CDR3 region has 14 residues. After removal of 4 bases from V and 1 base from J, the junction contained 2 bases not matched to a gene. In germline, CDR1 is SGHRS, CDR2 YFSETQ. The CDR3 nucleotides are TGCGCCAGCAGCCGGGGACAGGGGAACACTGAAGCTTTCTTT. Translation gives CASSRGQGNTEAFF.

The V call is TRBV28, the J call TRBJ2-2, with 7 bases that match TRBD1. The germline gives CDR1 MDHEN, CDR2 SYDVKM. This CDR3 spans 18 amino acids. V lost 10 bases to trimming and J lost 0 bases; unmatched junction nucleotides: 17. In nucleotides, the CDR3 is TGTGCCACTAGATCGACAGGGCTCGCCGTTACGAACACCGGGGAGCTGTTTTTT. Translated, it gives CATRSTGLAVTNTGELFF. Variable domain in full (rest from reference TRBV28 and TRBJ2-2): DVKVTQSSRYLVKRTGEKVFLECVQDMDHENMFWYRQDPGLGLRLIYFSYDVKMKEKGDIPEGYSVSREKKERFSLILESASTNQTSMYLCATRSTGLAVTNTGELFFGEGSRLTVL.

This CDR3 reads CASSQTAASGRASPYNEQFF. The CDR3 nucleotides read TGTGCCAGCAGCCAGACCGCGGCTAGCGGGAGGGCATCCCCCTACAATGAGCAGTTCTTC. V usage is TRBV16 and J usage is TRBJ2-1; TRBD2 matches 12 bases. V trimming: 3 bases; J trimming: 2 bases; junction bases outside the gene matches: 14. Germline CDR1 KGHSY, CDR2 FQNENV. The CDR3 covers 20 residues.

A few counts support this clone. The rearrangement uses TRBV5-4 and TRBJ1-6; no clear D gene. Germline values: CDR1 SGHNT, CDR2 YYREEE (reference sequence). Trimming took 2 bases from V and 5 from J, leaving 17 bases between them. The CDR3 loop spans 17 amino acids. CDR3 in amino acids: CASSFIPTRPDNSPLHF. DNA for the CDR3: TGTGCCAGCAGCTTCATACCGACTCGGCCGGATAATTCACCCCTCCACTTT.

The chain links TRBV5-1 to TRBJ1-6, with TRBD1 matching over 7 bases. Per the germline V gene, CDR1 is SGHRS and CDR2 is YFSETQ. V trimming: 4 bases; J trimming: 8 bases; junction bases outside the gene matches: 9. This CDR3 region has 15 residues. The CDR3 bases are TGCGCCAGCAGCAACGCCGGGACAGATTATTCACCCCTCCACTTT. This encodes CASSNAGTDYSPLHF.

The chain uses TRBV4-2 and TRBJ1-2; weak D call: TRBD1 (5 bases). The CDR3 runs 15 residues. The germline V and J ends were trimmed by 3 bases and 2 bases, with 13 bases remaining between them. The germline V gene has CDR1 LGHNA and CDR2 YNFKEQ. CDR3 DNA sequence: TGTGCCAGCAGCCACTTTCGGCAGGGCAACTATGGCTACACCTTC. Residues: CASSHFRQGNYGYTF.

This clone appeared a single time. The genes are TRBV19 and TRBJ2-3, with TRBD2 identical over 7 bases. Germline loops: CDR1 LNHDA, CDR2 SQIVND (reference sequence). V shed 2 bases and J 3 bases; nucleotides not matched to a gene: 5. The CDR3 covers 15 residues. CDR3 region: CASSIFSGGTDTQYF. Here the CDR3 DNA reads TGTGCCAGTAGTATATTTTCGGGGGGAACAGATACGCAGTATTTT.

The rearrangement joins TRBV6-1 to TRBJ2-4, with 7 bases lining up with TRBD1. The V and J ends lost 4 bases and 16 bases, in that order; junction bases with no gene match: 16. This CDR3 region has 14 residues. From germline, CDR1 is MNHNS and CDR2 SASEGT. The CDR3 DNA reads TGTGCCAGCAGTGCAAGGGGACAGCCCCTCAAAAGATACTTC. Translation: CASSARGQPLKRYF.

The rearrangement links TRBV9 to TRBJ2-3, with TRBD2 as a possible D gene (7 bases). Trimming pared 3 bases from V and 2 bases from J, leaving 16 bases between. CDR1 is SGDLS and CDR2 is YYNGEE in the germline V gene. This CDR3 contains 16 residues. CDR3 sequence: CASSERGGQVTDTQYF. Here the CDR3 DNA reads TGTGCCAGCAGCGAAAGGGGGGGCCAGGTCACAGATACGCAGTATTTT.

This sequence joins TRBV6-5 and TRBJ1-2; D might be TRBD1 (5 bases). The germline CDR1 and CDR2 sequences are MNHEY and SVGAGI. Trimming removed 3 bases at V and 6 bases at J, with 11 bases between. The CDR3 covers 13 residues. CDR3 in amino acids: CASSYRQTHGYTF. The CDR3 DNA sequence: TGTGCCAGCAGTTATCGACAGACGCATGGCTACACCTTC.

This rearrangement joins TRBV27 to TRBJ2-7; D ambiguous. CDR3 length: 13 residues. Per germline, CDR1 MNHEY and CDR2 SMNVEV (reference sequence). With 5 bases removed from V and 2 bases from J, the gap between germline ends came to 10 bases. The CDR3 sequence is CASSPQNPYEQYF. The CDR3 region has the DNA TGTGCCAGCAGTCCACAAAACCCCTACGAGCAGTACTTC.

The rearrangement joins TRBV5-1 to TRBJ2-2; 7 bases are a match to TRBD2. Germline loops: CDR1 SGHRS, CDR2 YFSETQ. V gave up 0 bases and J gave up 5 bases; unmatched junction bases: 7. CDR3 length: 16 amino acids. Written as DNA, the CDR3 is TGCGCCAGCAGCTTGGACCGTCGAGCGGGGACCGGGGAGCTGTTTTTT. The encoded protein is CASSLDRRAGTGELFF.

The chain recombines TRBV28 with TRBJ2-1, with TRBD1 as a possible D gene (5 bases). This CDR3 contains 15 residues. V lost 3 bases to trimming and J lost 0 bases, with 9 bases between them. Germline CDR1 MDHEN, CDR2 SYDVKM. CDR3 sequence: CASSLGLSSYNEQFF. Here the CDR3 DNA reads TGTGCCAGCAGTTTGGGGCTTAGCTCCTACAATGAGCAGTTCTTC.

The V call is TRBV10-1, the J call TRBJ2-7, with TRBD2 identical over 13 bases. The CDR3 has 16 amino acids. V shed 4 bases, J shed 3 bases, and the junction held 6 bases outside the gene matches. Germline CDR1 and CDR2: WNHNN and SYGVQD (reference sequence). CDR3 sequence reads: CASSGRLAGGVYEQYF. CDR3 DNA: TGCGCCAGCAGTGGCAGACTAGCGGGAGGTGTCTACGAGCAGTACTTC.

The V gene is TRBV27, the J gene TRBJ1-1; TRBD1 aligns across 9 bases. The CDR3 has 15 amino acids. Germline-derived CDR1 and CDR2 are MNHEY and SMNVEV (reference sequence). J was trimmed by 3 bases and V by 10 bases; bases with no gene match: 12. The CDR3 spells CATAIQGAGYTEAFF. Here the CDR3 DNA reads TGTGCCACCGCGATACAGGGGGCCGGGTACACTGAAGCTTTCTTT.

This sequence joins TRBV2 and TRBJ2-3; 8 bases fit TRBD2. Losses at the gene ends were 6 bases for V and 3 bases for J; bases not matched to a gene: 14. The length of the CDR3 is 17 residues. Germline loops: CDR1 SNHLY, CDR2 FYNNEI. For the CDR3, the DNA is TGTGCCAGCAGGGGAGAACGGGGGGGCCTACGAACAGATACGCAGTATTTT. Its protein product is CASRGERGGLRTDTQYF. Together with reference TRBV2 and TRBJ2-3, the CDR3 gives the full variable domain: EPEVTQTPSHQVTQMGQEVILRCVPISNHLYFYWYRQILGQKVEFLVSFYNNEISEKSEIFDDQFSVERPDGSNFTLKIRSTKLEDSAMYFCASRGERGGLRTDTQYFGPGTRLTVL.

V is TRBV18 and J is TRBJ1-4; D perhaps matches TRBD1 (6 bases). From germline, CDR1 is KGHSH and CDR2 LQKENI. V lost 8 bases and J 7 bases, leaving 26 bases between the germline ends. The CDR3 consists of 17 residues. For the CDR3, the DNA is TGTGCCAGCCATCCACTCGGGGGGCGTTTGAGTGGTGAAAAACTGTTTTTT. As protein: CASHPLGGRLSGEKLFF.

V and J are TRBV11-2 and TRBJ1-1, with 9 positions matching TRBD1. After removal of 6 bases from V and 1 base from J, the junction contained 6 bases not matched to a gene. CDR3 length: 15 amino acids. Germline CDR1 SGHAT, CDR2 FQNNGV. In nucleotides, the CDR3 is TGTGCCAGCAGACGGACAGGGGAGTGGAACACTGAAGCTTTCTTT. Amino acid sequence: CASRRTGEWNTEAFF.

The rearrangement links TRBV9 to TRBJ1-2; possible D gene TRBD1, 5 bases. The germline gives CDR1 SGDLS, CDR2 YYNGEE. The V end was cut by 4 bases, the J end by 11 bases, with 15 bases between. The CDR3 contains 12 residues. CDR3 sequence: CASSPSGGDYTF. CDR3 nucleotides: TGTGCCAGCAGCCCCAGCGGAGGGGATTACACCTTC.